The next 7 T cell receptor beta chains were all read from a single sample in a study of blood T cell repertoires in COVID-19. The protocol was immunoSEQ multiplex PCR, while the TCRdb copy is restricted to in-frame clones and leaves out a portion. The data contain 55,000 to 80,000 clones, approximately 86% of them singletons. What was sequenced was peripheral blood. All receptors derive from a human donor in a cohort sampled during active COVID-19.

The chain couples TRBV27 to TRBJ2-6, with 9 bases aligning to TRBD1. J gave up 1 base and V 8 bases, and 6 bases lay outside the gene matches. Germline V lookup: CDR1 MNHEY, CDR2 SMNVEV (reference sequence). The CDR3 sequence is 16 residues long. CDR3: CASGPGQGSGANVLTF. In DNA, the CDR3 is TGTGCCAGCGGACCGGGACAGGGTTCTGGGGCCAACGTCCTGACTTTC.

The V and J genes are TRBV10-2 and TRBJ2-7; TRBD1 agrees at 10 bases. J was trimmed by 6 bases and V by 5 bases; bases with no gene match: 13. The CDR3 consists of 16 residues. Per the germline V gene, CDR1 is WSHSY and CDR2 is SAAADI. CDR3 sequence: CASSPHRDRGEGEQYF. CDR3 DNA: TGCGCCAGCAGTCCACACCGGGACAGGGGTGAAGGCGAGCAGTACTTC.

The chain recombines TRBV7-9 with TRBJ1-1; 9 bases align to TRBD1. The ends lost 6 bases at V and 6 bases at J; junction bases unmatched: 8. Germline loops: CDR1 SEHNR, CDR2 FQNEAQ (reference sequence). This CDR3 spans 14 amino acids. The CDR3 here is CASRQVTGGPEAFF. The DNA for the CDR3 is TGTGCCAGCAGACAAGTGACAGGGGGTCCTGAAGCTTTCTTT.

This clone occurred once. The genes are TRBV19 and TRBJ1-1, with D perhaps TRBD1 (6 bases). The CDR3 covers 15 residues. V was trimmed by 1 base and J by 1 base, leaving 10 bases between them. Per the germline V gene, CDR1 is LNHDA and CDR2 is SQIVND (reference sequence). CDR3 sequence reads: CASSIAGGRNTEAFF. CDR3 in DNA: TGTGCCAGTAGTATAGCGGGGGGCAGGAACACTGAAGCTTTCTTT.

The chain has TRBV5-5 and TRBJ2-5; weak D call: TRBD1 (6 bases). V gave up 4 bases and J gave up 4 bases, with 14 bases separating them. Germline loops: CDR1 SGHKS, CDR2 YYEKEE (reference sequence). The CDR3 spans 14 residues. CDR3 in amino acids: CASSAPGASETQYF. The CDR3 nucleotides are TGTGCCAGCAGCGCGCCAGGGGCCTCAGAGACCCAGTACTTC.

V is TRBV3-1 (or the pseudogene TRBV3-2) and J is TRBJ1-2, with 10 bases lining up with TRBD1. Trimming removed 4 bases from V and 6 bases from J; junction bases left unmatched: 2. The germline gives CDR1 LGHDT, CDR2 YNNKEL (reference sequence). The CDR3 runs 13 residues. CDR3 loop: CASSPGTGDGYTF. CDR3 DNA: TGTGCCAGCAGCCCGGGGACAGGGGATGGCTACACCTTC.

The gene calls are TRBV28 and TRBJ2-3, with 8 bases that match TRBD2. The CDR3 runs to 18 residues. V was clipped by 3 bases and J by 3 bases; unmatched bases: 14. Germline V gene sequence: CDR1 MDHEN, CDR2 SYDVKM. The CDR3 protein is CASSFGLAPGLETDTQYF. The CDR3 region has the DNA TGTGCCAGCAGTTTCGGCCTTGCTCCGGGACTAGAGACAGATACGCAGTATTTT. Full variable domain (outside the CDR3, taken from reference TRBV28 and TRBJ2-3): DVKVTQSSRYLVKRTGEKVFLECVQDMDHENMFWYRQDPGLGLRLIYFSYDVKMKEKGDIPEGYSVSREKKERFSLILESASTNQTSMYLCASSFGLAPGLETDTQYFGPGTRLTVL.